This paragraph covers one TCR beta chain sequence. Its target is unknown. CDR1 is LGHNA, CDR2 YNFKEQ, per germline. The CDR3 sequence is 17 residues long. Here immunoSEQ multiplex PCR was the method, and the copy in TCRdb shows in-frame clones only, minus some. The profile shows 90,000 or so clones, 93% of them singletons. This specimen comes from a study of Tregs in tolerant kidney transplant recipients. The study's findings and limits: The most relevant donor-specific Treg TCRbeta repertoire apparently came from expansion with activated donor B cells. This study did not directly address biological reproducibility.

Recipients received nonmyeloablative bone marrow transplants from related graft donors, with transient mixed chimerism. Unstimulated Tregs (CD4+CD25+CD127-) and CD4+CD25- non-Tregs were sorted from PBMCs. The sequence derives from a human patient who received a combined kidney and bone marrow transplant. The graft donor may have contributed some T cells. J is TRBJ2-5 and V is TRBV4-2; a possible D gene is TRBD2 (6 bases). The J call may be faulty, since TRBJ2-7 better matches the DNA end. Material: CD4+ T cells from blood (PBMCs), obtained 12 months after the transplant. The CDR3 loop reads CASSHVSSGTLVGEQYF. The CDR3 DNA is TGTGCCAGCAGCCATGTAAGTTCCGGGACTTTAGTCGGCGAGCAGTACTTC.